The source of this T cell receptor beta chain is a study of tumor-infiltrating lymphocytes in primary liver carcinoma. Trimming took 2 bases from V and 16 from J; bases not matched to a gene: 7. Per the germline V gene, CDR1 is MNHNS and CDR2 is SASEGT. The CDR3 consists of 14 residues. This clonotype appeared many times. TCR beta cDNA came from roughly 550 ng total RNA, primed with a constant-region primer. Investigators got TCR beta libraries out of three nested multiplex PCR rounds, done with slightly modified ARM-PCR. Researchers ran the first two PCR rounds for about 11 cycles each with TRBV1-TRBV30 forward primers and a C-beta reverse primer. TCRdb processed the multiplex PCR reads anew with MiXCR; each CDR3 protein has one entry. The table shows 300,000 to 350,000 distinct CDR3 sequences, with roughly 60% occurring only once. The blood RNA (from unsorted whole blood) was obtained, and germline DNA was also extracted.

The sequencing input was peripheral blood. V usage is TRBV6-1 and J usage is TRBJ2-1, with 14 bases identical to TRBD2. The receptor was isolated from a woman younger than 45 with primary liver carcinoma and hepatitis B virus infection. CDR3: CASSESGTSGSHFF. The CDR3 DNA follows: TGTGCCAGCAGTGAATCTGGGACTAGCGGGAGTCACTTCTTC.